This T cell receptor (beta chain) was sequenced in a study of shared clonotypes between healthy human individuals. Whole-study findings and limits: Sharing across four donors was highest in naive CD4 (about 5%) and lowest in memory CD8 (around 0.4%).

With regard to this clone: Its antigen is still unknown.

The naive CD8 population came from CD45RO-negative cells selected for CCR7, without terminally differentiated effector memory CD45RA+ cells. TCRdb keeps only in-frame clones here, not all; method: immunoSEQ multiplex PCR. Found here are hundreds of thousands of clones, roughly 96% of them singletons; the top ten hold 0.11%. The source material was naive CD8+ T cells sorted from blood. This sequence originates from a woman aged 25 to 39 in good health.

The CDR3 DNA reads TGTGCCAGCAGTTTATCGAGGGGATTTACAGATACGCAGTATTTT. Its translation: CASSLSRGFTDTQYF. The gene calls are TRBV27 and TRBJ2-3; the D gene could be TRBD1 or TRBD2 (5 bases each). Trimming stripped 0 bases from V and 3 bases from J, with 10 bases between. Germline V lookup: CDR1 MNHEY, CDR2 SMNVEV (reference sequence). The CDR3 runs 15 residues.